This TCR beta chain is drawn from a study of T cell responses to AZD1222 COVID-19 vaccine. J lost 5 bases, V lost 4 bases, and 10 bases had no gene match. Germline CDR1 reads MDHEN; CDR2 reads SYDVKM. The CDR3 length is 16 residues. The data were produced by immunoSEQ multiplex PCR, yet TCRdb's version contains in-frame clones alone and is incomplete. Among 100,000 to 150,000 clones listed, around 83% were seen once. This clone was seen a few times. The origin of this receptor is an adult who received the AZD1222 COVID-19 vaccine. The sequenced sample was peripheral blood, obtained 28 days after the second AZD1222 dose. The rearrangement uses TRBV28 and TRBJ1-4; 7 bases match TRBD1. CDR3 DNA sequence: TGTGCCAGCAGTTCGTTTCCGGGACAGTTCAATGAAAAACTGTTTTTT. Encoded protein: CASSSFPGQFNEKLFF. The variable domain in full, completed from reference TRBV28 and TRBJ1-4, reads DVKVTQSSRYLVKRTGEKVFLECVQDMDHENMFWYRQDPGLGLRLIYFSYDVKMKEKGDIPEGYSVSREKKERFSLILESASTNQTSMYLCASSSFPGQFNEKLFFGSGTQLSVL.